These T cell receptor beta chains were read from a single sample in a study of CD4+ T cells in melanoma. Measured with immunoSEQ multiplex PCR; TCRdb has only the in-frame clones, and not every one. The repertoire includes over 100,000 clones, 80% to 95% of them detected once, and 3.3% sits in the top ten. The sample comprised peripheral blood. The receptors originated from a human donor with melanoma. The CDR3 runs from the conserved cysteine through the conserved F or W. A D gene is named only where the DNA matches it firmly. Size values are once, few and many counts, or a class for expanded clones, and some rows have none.

>TRBV19|-|TRBD1|TRBJ2-6
CASSIAGGDHGANVLTF
TGTGCCAGTAGTATCGCAGGGGGCGACCACGGGGCCAACGTCCTGACTTTC
>TRBV18|few|-|TRBJ1-2
CASSPPGANYGYTF
TGTGCCAGCTCACCACCGGGAGCTAACTATGGCTACACCTTC
>TRBV19|-|-|TRBJ1-1
CASSQQGRGTEAFF
TGTGCCAGTAGTCAACAGGGAAGAGGCACTGAAGCTTTCTTT
>TRBV4-1|-|TRBD2|TRBJ2-5
CASSQERRGGRETQYF
TGCGCCAGCAGCCAAGAAAGGCGGGGGGGCAGGGAGACCCAGTACTTC
>TRBV10-3|-|-|TRBJ1-2
CAISAPPNYGYTF
TGTGCCATCAGTGCGCCGCCAAACTATGGCTACACCTTC
>TRBV29-1|-|TRBD1|TRBJ1-2
CSVDQTGVGDGYTF
TGCAGCGTTGACCAGACAGGGGTTGGAGATGGCTACACCTTC
>TRBV29-1|-|TRBD1|TRBJ2-3
CSVVPTGTGRTDTQYF
TGCAGCGTTGTACCCACCGGGACAGGGCGCACAGATACGCAGTATTTT
>TRBV20-1|-|-|TRBJ2-3
CSARRGDTQYF
TGCAGTGCTAGACGGGGGGATACGCAGTATTTT
>TRBV7-2|-|-|TRBJ1-1
CASSLGGRTEAFF
TGTGCCAGCAGCTTAGGAGGTAGGACTGAAGCTTTCTTT
>TRBV4-3|-|-|TRBJ1-2
CASSQDLGDSYGYTF
TGCGCCAGCAGCCAAGATCTCGGGGACTCTTATGGCTACACCTTC
>TRBV6-1|once|TRBD1|TRBJ2-7
CASTRQGSTYEQYF
TGTGCCAGCACGAGACAGGGGTCGACCTACGAGCAGTACTTC